A selection of T cell receptor beta chains follows, all from one sample in a study of technical replicates of blood from several donors. The protocol was immunoSEQ multiplex PCR, while the TCRdb copy is restricted to in-frame clones and leaves out a portion. The data contain over 50,000 clones, approximately 97% of them singletons. Material: T cells isolated from PBMCs. These receptors were collected from a human donor in good health. The CDR3 runs from the conserved cysteine through the conserved F or W. D genes are given only for firm matches. Part of the rows lack a size; the others show once, few, many or a class for expanded clones.

cdr3_nt,cdr3_aa,j_call,v_call,d_call,clone_size
TGTGCCGGCCGAAAGGGGGGGGACGAGCAGTTCTTC,CAGRKGGDEQFF,TRBJ2-1,TRBV7-9,-,-
TGTGCCAGCACCCCAGGGGGAAATCAGCCCCAGCATTTT,CASTPGGNQPQHF,TRBJ1-5,TRBV27,TRBD1,-
TGTGCCAGCAGTGACCTCGGGACAGGGGCCGCGACTTTCTTT,CASSDLGTGAATFF,TRBJ1-1,TRBV6-1,TRBD1,-
TGCGCCAGCAGCTCCACAGGGTTCGCGTACGAGCAGTACTTC,CASSSTGFAYEQYF,TRBJ2-7,TRBV5-1,-,-
TGTGCCAGCAGTGGGGACAGGGGTTTGGAGCAGTACTTC,CASSGDRGLEQYF,TRBJ2-7,TRBV2,TRBD1,-
TGTGCCAGCAGCGGGACTAGGTGGGCTGAGCAGTTCTTC,CASSGTRWAEQFF,TRBJ2-1,TRBV7-2,TRBD2,once
TGCGCCAGCAGACTAGCGGGGAACAATGAGCAGTTCTTC,CASRLAGNNEQFF,TRBJ2-1,TRBV5-1,TRBD2,-
TGTGCCAGCAGCTTGGATGGCAGGGTGGCTGGAAACACCATATATTTT,CASSLDGRVAGNTIYF,TRBJ1-3,TRBV5-6,-,-
TGTGCCTGGAGAACAGGTGGCTACACCTTC,CAWRTGGYTF,TRBJ1-2,TRBV30,-,-
TGTGCCAGCAGCGGGACTAGCGGGGGGGCAGATACGCAGTATTTT,CASSGTSGGADTQYF,TRBJ2-3,TRBV9,TRBD2,-
TGCGCCAGCAGGAGGGACAGGGCCCTTTACAATGAGCAGTTCTTC,CASRRDRALYNEQFF,TRBJ2-1,TRBV4-1,TRBD1,-
TGTGCCAGCAGTCCACGACAGGGAACTGAAGCTTTCTTT,CASSPRQGTEAFF,TRBJ1-1,TRBV6-5,TRBD1,once
TGTGCCAGCAGTGCTAACTACGAGCAGTACTTC,CASSANYEQYF,TRBJ2-7,TRBV6-1,-,-
TGTGCCTGGAGTGTACTAAGGGGCGAAGGGGGCTACACCTTC,CAWSVLRGEGGYTF,TRBJ1-2,TRBV30,-,few
TGTGCCAGCGCGGGCCCCTCTTCTGCCTCCTATAATTCACCCCTCCACTTT,CASAGPSSASYNSPLHF,TRBJ1-6,TRBV7-9,-,-
TGTGCCAGCAGCTGGACAGGGGGAGGAGATACGCAGTATTTT,CASSWTGGGDTQYF,TRBJ2-3,TRBV7-8,TRBD1,-
TGCGCCAGCAAGAGTACAGGGGGCTTCACTGAAGCTTTCTTT,CASKSTGGFTEAFF,TRBJ1-1,TRBV4-1,TRBD1,-
TGTGCCAGCAGCCGGGTAGCGGGGTTCTACAATGAGCAGTTCTTC,CASSRVAGFYNEQFF,TRBJ2-1,TRBV7-3,TRBD2,-
TGTGCCAGCAGCCAAGCAACAGGGGGCACTGAAGCTTTCTTT,CASSQATGGTEAFF,TRBJ1-1,TRBV4-2,TRBD1,-
TGCGCCAGCAGCCAAGATCGTCGTAGCGGAACATACAATGAGCAGTTCTTC,CASSQDRRSGTYNEQFF,TRBJ2-1,TRBV4-1,-,-
TGTGCCAGCAGCTTAAGCCGGGGCGAGCAGTACTTC,CASSLSRGEQYF,TRBJ2-7,TRBV7-9,-,-
TGTGCCAGCAGTTACGAAGGGGACTATGGCTACACCTTC,CASSYEGDYGYTF,TRBJ1-2,TRBV6-5,-,-
TGCGCCAGCAGCTCCCAAATAGACGGGATCTACGAGCAGTACTTC,CASSSQIDGIYEQYF,TRBJ2-7,TRBV5-1,-,-
TGCAGCGTCGGCCTAGCGACGGAAGCTTTCTTT,CSVGLATEAFF,TRBJ1-1,TRBV29-1,-,-
TGTGCCAGCAGCCTAGCAATGAGTACTAATGAAAAACTGTTTTTT,CASSLAMSTNEKLFF,TRBJ1-4,TRBV11-2,-,-
TGTGCCAGCACCCCTTCTTGGGGCAGGGTAAACGGGGAGCTGTTTTTT,CASTPSWGRVNGELFF,TRBJ2-2,TRBV7-2,-,-